This T cell receptor beta chain was sequenced in a study of blood T cell repertoires in COVID-19. In the source study's methods: For nucleated cells, counts were estimated from reference gene primer amplification. Assay: immunoSEQ multiplex PCR; the TCRdb copy retains only in-frame clones and omits some. The V and J calls and clone size come from that table; D and trimming were worked out from the DNA. The sample holds about 190,000 clones; over 80% are singletons and the top ten take about 3.3%. The V segment lost 6 bases and the J segment 0 bases; nucleotides outside the gene matches: 2. This CDR3 is built from 14 residues. Germline values: CDR1 LNHDA, CDR2 SQIVND (reference sequence). Enrolled through a virtual design, the participants were between roughly 18 and 90 years of age and came from 24 US areas. Participants reported their clinical history, and cohort assignment relied on those reports.

The rearrangement joins TRBV19 to TRBJ2-1; 7 nucleotides line up with TRBD2. This receptor was identified in a woman aged 25 to 39 who had been exposed to COVID-19. Specimen: PBMCs or T cells enriched from blood (not recorded which). CDR3 coding DNA: TGTGCCAGTAGGCGGGAGAGCTCCTACAATGAGCAGTTCTTC. It specifies CASRRESSYNEQFF.